This T cell receptor beta chain was profiled in a study of blood T cell repertoires in COVID-19. Profiling relied on immunoSEQ multiplex PCR, and the TCRdb table lists in-frame clones only, not all of them. The sample holds 200,000 to 250,000 clones; roughly 90% are singletons and the top ten take around 6.5%. CDR1 and CDR2 (germline): LNHNV, YYDKDF (reference sequence). Trimming stripped 1 base from V and 5 bases from J, with 11 bases between. CDR3 length: 14 residues. The chain links TRBV15 to TRBJ2-5, with D perhaps TRBD2 (6 bases). The clonotype comes from a man between 60 and 75 years old who had recovered from COVID-19. Sequencing used peripheral blood. CDR3 amino acids: CATSRVGGRETQYF. The CDR3 nucleotides read TGTGCCACCAGCAGAGTTGGAGGGCGGGAGACCCAGTACTTC.